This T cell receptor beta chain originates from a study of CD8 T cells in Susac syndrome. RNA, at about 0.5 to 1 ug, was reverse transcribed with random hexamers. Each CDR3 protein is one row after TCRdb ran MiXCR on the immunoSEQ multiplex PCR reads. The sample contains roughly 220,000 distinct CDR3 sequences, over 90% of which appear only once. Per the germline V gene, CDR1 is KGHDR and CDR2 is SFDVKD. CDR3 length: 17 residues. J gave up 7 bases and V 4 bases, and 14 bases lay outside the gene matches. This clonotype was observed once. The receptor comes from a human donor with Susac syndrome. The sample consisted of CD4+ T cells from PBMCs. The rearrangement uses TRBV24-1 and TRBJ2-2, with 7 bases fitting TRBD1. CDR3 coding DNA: TGTGCCACCAGTGACCCGGGCTACAGGGGATTCGGCGGGGAGCTGTTTTTT. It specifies CATSDPGYRGFGGELFF.